The 19 T cell receptor beta chains reported below all come from one sample, sequenced in a study of OX40 agonist ivuxolimab in advanced cancers. TCRdb's table, derived via immunoSEQ multiplex PCR, lists solely in-frame clones and lacks some. Here the sample spans around 20,000 clones, around two thirds being singletons. Sequenced here: CD4+ or CD8+ T cells sorted from blood, sampled in a trial of the OX40 agonist ivuxolimab. The receptors stem from an adult with an advanced solid tumor such as melanoma, head and neck, liver or kidney cancer.

The chain employs TRBV11-2 and TRBJ2-7; 11 bases match TRBD2. The trim removed 6 bases at V and 0 bases at J, leaving 1 base unmatched. Germline V gene sequence: CDR1 SGHAT, CDR2 FQNNGV. This CDR3 has 14 residues. CDR3 sequence (DNA): TGTGCCAGCAGGGGACTAGCGGACTCCTACGAGCAGTACTTC. Protein sequence: CASRGLADSYEQYF. Full variable domain (rest looked up from reference TRBV11-2 and TRBJ2-7): EAGVAQSPRYKIIEKRQSVAFWCNPISGHATLYWYQQILGQGPKLLIQFQNNGVVDDSQLPKDRFSAERLKGVDSTLKIQPAKLEDSAVYLCASRGLADSYEQYFGPGTRLTVT.

V usage is TRBV6-5 and J usage is TRBJ2-7; 7 bases match TRBD1. Germline CDR1 and CDR2: MNHEY and SVGAGI. J gave up 2 bases and V 2 bases, and 6 bases lay outside the gene matches. This CDR3 is built from 15 residues. The chain's CDR3 is CASSYLGTEPYEQYF. The CDR3 region has the DNA TGTGCCAGCAGTTACCTTGGGACAGAACCCTACGAGCAGTACTTC.

This clone was counted once. The CDR3 sequence: CASSYSKVNTQYF. Here the CDR3 DNA reads TGTGCCAGCAGTTACTCGAAGGTTAATACGCAGTATTTT. The gene calls are TRBV6-5 and TRBJ2-3; no clear D. CDR1 and CDR2 from the germline V gene are MNHEY and SVGAGI. The CDR3 has 13 residues. V dropped 0 bases and J dropped 7 bases, with 8 bases sitting between them.

Only a few counts were recorded for this clone. This rearrangement joins TRBV9 to TRBJ2-7; TRBD1 is a possible D gene (6 bases). Trimming took off 6 bases at V and 4 bases at J, with 17 bases between the two ends. Germline loops: CDR1 SGDLS, CDR2 YYNGEE. The CDR3 runs 14 residues. The CDR3 bases are TGTGCCAGCAACAGCGCTGGACAGAAGTACGAGCAGTACTTC. This codes for CASNSAGQKYEQYF. Supplemented by reference TRBV9 and TRBJ2-7, the full variable domain reads DSGVTQTPKHLITATGQRVTLRCSPRSGDLSVYWYQQSLDQGLQFLIQYYNGEERAKGNILERFSAQQFPDLHSELNLSSLELGDSALYFCASNSAGQKYEQYFGPGTRLTVT.

The genes are TRBV5-6 and TRBJ1-1; D gene ambiguous. V lost 4 bases and J 5 bases, leaving 9 bases between the germline ends. The CDR3 is 12 residues long. Looked up from germline, CDR1 is SGHDT and CDR2 is YYEEEE. The CDR3 loop reads CASSAGRTEAFF. CDR3 sequence (DNA): TGTGCCAGCAGCGCCGGAAGAACTGAAGCTTTCTTT.

The chain links TRBV19 to TRBJ1-6; 8 nucleotides match TRBD1. V trimming: 7 bases; J trimming: 5 bases; junction bases outside the gene matches: 4. This CDR3 spans 14 amino acids. Germline V gene sequence: CDR1 LNHDA, CDR2 SQIVND (reference sequence). CDR3 in DNA: TGTGCCAGTACCGGACAGGGCGATAATTCACCCCTCCACTTT. This codes for CASTGQGDNSPLHF.

V is TRBV27 and J is TRBJ2-7; TRBD2 aligns across 12 bases. CDR1 MNHEY and CDR2 SMNVEV come from the germline V gene (reference sequence). CDR3 length: 16 amino acids. The trim removed 5 bases at V and 2 bases at J, leaving 7 bases unmatched. The CDR3 spells CASSGGLAGRAYEQYF. In nucleotides, the CDR3 is TGTGCCAGCAGTGGGGGACTAGCGGGTCGGGCCTACGAGCAGTACTTC.

This chain connects TRBV7-6 to TRBJ1-1; 7 bases line up with TRBD1. Germline trimming cut 3 bases from V and 4 bases from J; bases unmatched to any gene: 5. Per the germline V gene, CDR1 is SGHVS and CDR2 is FNYEAQ. The CDR3 spans 14 residues. The CDR3 loop reads CASSLTGSGTEAFF. CDR3 nucleotide sequence: TGTGCCAGCAGCTTGACAGGGAGCGGCACTGAAGCTTTCTTT.

In this sample, this clone turned up once. V gene TRBV18 combines with J gene TRBJ2-7, with 7 positions matching TRBD1. The germline V gene has CDR1 KGHSH and CDR2 LQKENI. The V gene end was trimmed by 5 bases and the J gene end by 0 bases; junction bases not matched to a gene: 7. This CDR3 is 15 amino acids long. The CDR3 DNA follows: TGTGCCAGCTCATCAGGACAGGCCTTCTCCTACGAGCAGTACTTC. It translates to CASSSGQAFSYEQYF.

The chain uses TRBV5-6 and TRBJ2-3, with 8 bases matching TRBD1. The CDR3 consists of 16 residues. Germline V gene data show CDR1 as SGHDT and CDR2 as YYEEEE. J was trimmed by 1 base and V by 4 bases; bases with no gene match: 8. The CDR3 sequence is CASSPGQDRGTDTQYF. The CDR3 DNA reads TGTGCCAGCAGCCCCGGACAGGACAGGGGCACAGATACGCAGTATTTT.

This clone is termed medium-sized. V and J are TRBV18 and TRBJ2-7; the match to TRBD1 covers 7 bases. The V and J ends lost 1 base and 0 bases, in that order; junction bases with no gene match: 18. The CDR3 is made up of 20 amino acids. CDR1 is KGHSH and CDR2 is LQKENI in the germline V gene. This chain's CDR3 is CASSPQRDRVIYPSSYEQYF. The CDR3 DNA reads TGTGCCAGCTCACCACAACGGGACAGAGTGATTTACCCAAGCTCCTACGAGCAGTACTTC.

This chain uses TRBV27 with TRBJ2-5; the match to TRBD2 covers 10 bases. The CDR3 sequence is 16 residues long. Trimming removed 8 bases from V and 5 bases from J; junction bases left unmatched: 14. Germline V CDR1 and CDR2: MNHEY, SMNVEV (reference sequence). The CDR3 protein is CASGGTSVTRVETQYF. The CDR3 bases are TGTGCCAGCGGGGGGACTAGCGTAACTCGGGTTGAGACCCAGTACTTC.

The CDR3 nucleotides are TGCGCCACCGCCGAATGGACTAGCGGAAACTACGAGCAGTACTTC. It is translated as CATAEWTSGNYEQYF. This rearrangement joins TRBV5-1 to TRBJ2-7, with TRBD2 matching over 10 bases. Germline CDR1 reads SGHRS; CDR2 reads YFSETQ. CDR3 length: 15 residues. The V and J ends lost 9 bases and 3 bases, in that order; junction bases with no gene match: 12. The full variable domain, its missing parts supplied by reference TRBV5-1 and TRBJ2-7, is KAGVTQTPRYLIKTRGQQVTLSCSPISGHRSVSWYQQTPGQGLQFLFEYFSETQRNKGNFPGRFSGRQFSNSRSEMNVSTLELGDSALYLCATAEWTSGNYEQYFGPGTRLTVT.

CDR3 in DNA: TGTGCCAGCAGCGTGACGGGGACAGGGAATATCGAGACCCAGTACTTC. Protein: CASSVTGTGNIETQYF. The chain uses TRBV7-9 and TRBJ2-5; 9 nucleotides align to TRBD1. The CDR3 runs 16 residues. V was clipped by 5 bases and J by 5 bases; unmatched bases: 12. Per germline, CDR1 SEHNR and CDR2 FQNEAQ (reference sequence). The full variable domain, rest sourced from reference TRBV7-9 and TRBJ2-5, is DTGVSQNPRHKITKRGQNVTFRCDPISEHNRLYWYRQTLGQGPEFLTYFQNEAQLEKSRLLSDRFSAERPKGSFSTLEIQRTEQGDSAMYLCASSVTGTGNIETQYFGPGTRLLVL.

The chain combines TRBV10-3 with TRBJ1-1; D call uncertain. Germline V lookup: CDR1 ENHRY, CDR2 SYGVKD. V was shortened by 6 bases and J by 4 bases, with 12 bases between the two germline ends. The CDR3 is 13 amino acids. CDR3 amino acids: CAISQYGATEAFF. DNA of the CDR3: TGTGCCATCAGCCAGTACGGCGCCACTGAAGCTTTCTTT.

This chain links TRBV27 with TRBJ2-5, with a possible D match to TRBD1 (6 bases). Germline CDR1 and CDR2: MNHEY and SMNVEV (reference sequence). V shed 3 bases and J shed 3 bases, with 11 bases lying between them. The CDR3 runs to 14 residues. The CDR3, as DNA: TGTGCCAGCAGTTTTCGACAGGCTAAAGAGACCCAGTACTTC. It codes for CASSFRQAKETQYF.

This clone was recorded only once. This chain uses TRBV10-3 with TRBJ2-3; D is perhaps TRBD1 (5 bases). The CDR3 loop spans 15 amino acids. Deletions cut 4 bases from V and 0 bases from J, with 11 bases between. Germline CDR1 reads ENHRY; CDR2 reads SYGVKD. CDR3 amino acids: CAISGTLASTDTQYF. The CDR3 bases are TGTGCCATCAGTGGGACACTTGCTAGCACAGATACGCAGTATTTT.

This chain joins TRBV7-6 and TRBJ2-2, with TRBD1 matching over 9 bases. This CDR3 is built from 15 residues. The trim removed 5 bases at V and 5 bases at J, leaving 6 bases unmatched. The germline V gene has CDR1 SGHVS and CDR2 FNYEAQ. DNA of the CDR3: TGTGCCAGCAGCGGTACGACAGGGGGTACCGGGGAGCTGTTTTTT. This sequence encodes CASSGTTGGTGELFF. The whole variable domain, filled in from reference TRBV7-6 and TRBJ2-2, reads GAGVSQSPRYKVTKRGQDVALRCDPISGHVSLYWYRQALGQGPEFLTYFNYEAQQDKSGLPNDRFSAERPEGSISTLTIQRTEQRDSAMYRCASSGTTGGTGELFFGEGSRLTVL.

This sequence joins TRBV6-4 and TRBJ2-2; a weak D match, TRBD2 (6 bases). Germline V CDR1 and CDR2: MRHNA, SNTAGT. The CDR3 has 13 amino acids. Trimming pared 4 bases from V and 3 bases from J, leaving 6 bases between. The CDR3 sequence is CASSAGDTGELFF. CDR3 DNA sequence: TGTGCCAGCAGTGCGGGGGACACCGGGGAGCTGTTTTTT.